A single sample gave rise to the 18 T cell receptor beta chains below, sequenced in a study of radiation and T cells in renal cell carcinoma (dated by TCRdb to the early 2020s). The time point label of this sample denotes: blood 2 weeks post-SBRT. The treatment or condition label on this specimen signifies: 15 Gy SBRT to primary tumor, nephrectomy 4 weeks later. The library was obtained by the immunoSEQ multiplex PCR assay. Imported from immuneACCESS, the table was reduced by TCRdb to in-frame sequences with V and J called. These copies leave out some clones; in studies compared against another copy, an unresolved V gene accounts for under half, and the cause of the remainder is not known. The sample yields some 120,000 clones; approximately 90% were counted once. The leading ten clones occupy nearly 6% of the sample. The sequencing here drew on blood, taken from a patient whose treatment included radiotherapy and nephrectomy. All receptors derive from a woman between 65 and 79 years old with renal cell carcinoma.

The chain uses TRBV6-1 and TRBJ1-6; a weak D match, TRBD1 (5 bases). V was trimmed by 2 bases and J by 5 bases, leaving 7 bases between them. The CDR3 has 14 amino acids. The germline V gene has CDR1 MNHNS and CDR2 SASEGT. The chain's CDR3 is CASSELTDNSPLHF. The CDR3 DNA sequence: TGTGCCAGCAGTGAATTGACAGATAATTCACCCCTCCACTTT.

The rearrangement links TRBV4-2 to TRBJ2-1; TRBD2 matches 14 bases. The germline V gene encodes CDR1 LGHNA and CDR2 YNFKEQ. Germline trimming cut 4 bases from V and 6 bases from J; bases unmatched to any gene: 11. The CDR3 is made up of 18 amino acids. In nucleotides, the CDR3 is TGTGCCAGCAGCCCGGACGCCCTGACTAGCGGGGGGGGCAATGAGCAGTTCTTC. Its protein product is CASSPDALTSGGGNEQFF.

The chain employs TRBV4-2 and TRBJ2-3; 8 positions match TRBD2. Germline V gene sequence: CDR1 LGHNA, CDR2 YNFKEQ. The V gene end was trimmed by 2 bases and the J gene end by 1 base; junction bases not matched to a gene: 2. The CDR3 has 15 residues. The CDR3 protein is CASSQQAGGTDTQYF. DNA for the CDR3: TGTGCCAGCAGCCAACAAGCGGGGGGCACAGATACGCAGTATTTT.

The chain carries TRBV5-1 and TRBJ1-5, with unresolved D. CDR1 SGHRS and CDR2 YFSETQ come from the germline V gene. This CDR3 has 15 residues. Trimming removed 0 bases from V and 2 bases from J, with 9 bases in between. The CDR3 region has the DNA TGCGCCAGCAGCTTGGAAGGTGGGGGCAATCAGCCCCAGCATTTT. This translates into CASSLEGGGNQPQHF.

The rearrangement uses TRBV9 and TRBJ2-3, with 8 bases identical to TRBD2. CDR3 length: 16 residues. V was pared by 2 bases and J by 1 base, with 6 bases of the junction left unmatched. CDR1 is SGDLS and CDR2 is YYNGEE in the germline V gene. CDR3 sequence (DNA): TGTGCCAGCAGCGTTGAAAGCGGGGGCCGCACAGATACGCAGTATTTT. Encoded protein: CASSVESGGRTDTQYF.

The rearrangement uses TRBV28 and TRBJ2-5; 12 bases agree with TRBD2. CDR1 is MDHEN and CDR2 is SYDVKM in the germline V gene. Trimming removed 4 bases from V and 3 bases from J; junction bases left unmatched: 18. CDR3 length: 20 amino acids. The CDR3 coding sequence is TGTGCCAGCAGTTCCCTAGCGGGGGGGCGTTTGACGGTGGACAAAGAGACCCAGTACTTC. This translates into CASSSLAGGRLTVDKETQYF.

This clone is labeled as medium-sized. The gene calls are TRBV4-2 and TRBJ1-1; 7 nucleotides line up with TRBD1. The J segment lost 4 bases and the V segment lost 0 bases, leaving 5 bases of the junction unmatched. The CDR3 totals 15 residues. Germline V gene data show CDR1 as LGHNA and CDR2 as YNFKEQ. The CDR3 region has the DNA TGTGCCAGCAGCCAAGAAGTAGGGACAGCCACTGAAGCTTTCTTT. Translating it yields CASSQEVGTATEAFF.

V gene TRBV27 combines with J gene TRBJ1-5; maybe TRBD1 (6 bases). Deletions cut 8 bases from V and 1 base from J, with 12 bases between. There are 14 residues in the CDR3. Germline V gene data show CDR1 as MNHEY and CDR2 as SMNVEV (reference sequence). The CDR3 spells CASRQDRSNQPQHF. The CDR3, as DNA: TGTGCCAGCCGACAGGACCGAAGCAATCAGCCCCAGCATTTT.

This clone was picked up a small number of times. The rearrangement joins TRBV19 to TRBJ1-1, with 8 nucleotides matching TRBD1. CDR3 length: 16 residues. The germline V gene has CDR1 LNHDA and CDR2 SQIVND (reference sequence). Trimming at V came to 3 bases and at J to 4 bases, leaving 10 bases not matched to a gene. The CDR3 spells CASSMPLQGGTTEAFF. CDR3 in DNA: TGTGCCAGTAGTATGCCCCTACAGGGGGGGACCACTGAAGCTTTCTTT.

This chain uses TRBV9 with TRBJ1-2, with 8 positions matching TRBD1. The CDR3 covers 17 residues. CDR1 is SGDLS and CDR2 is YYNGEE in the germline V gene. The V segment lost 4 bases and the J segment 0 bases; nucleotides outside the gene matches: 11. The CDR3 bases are TGTGCCAGCAGCCCGAGGACAGGGAGGGAAGCTAACTATGGCTACACCTTC. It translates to CASSPRTGREANYGYTF.

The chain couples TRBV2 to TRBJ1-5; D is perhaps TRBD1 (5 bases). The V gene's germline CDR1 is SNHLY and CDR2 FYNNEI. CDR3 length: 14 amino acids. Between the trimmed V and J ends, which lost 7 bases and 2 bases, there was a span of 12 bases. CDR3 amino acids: CASKALGGNQPQHF. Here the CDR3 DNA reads TGTGCCAGCAAGGCCCTGGGGGGCAATCAGCCCCAGCATTTT. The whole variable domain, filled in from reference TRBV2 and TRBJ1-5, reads EPEVTQTPSHQVTQMGQEVILRCVPISNHLYFYWYRQILGQKVEFLVSFYNNEISEKSEIFDDQFSVERPDGSNFTLKIRSTKLEDSAMYFCASKALGGNQPQHFGDGTRLSIL.

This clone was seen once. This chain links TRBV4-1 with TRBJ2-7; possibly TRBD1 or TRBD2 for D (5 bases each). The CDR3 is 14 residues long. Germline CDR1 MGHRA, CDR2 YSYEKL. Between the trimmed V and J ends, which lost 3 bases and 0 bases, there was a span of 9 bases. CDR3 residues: CASSHGTASYEQYF. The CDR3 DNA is TGCGCCAGCAGCCACGGGACGGCCTCCTACGAGCAGTACTTC.

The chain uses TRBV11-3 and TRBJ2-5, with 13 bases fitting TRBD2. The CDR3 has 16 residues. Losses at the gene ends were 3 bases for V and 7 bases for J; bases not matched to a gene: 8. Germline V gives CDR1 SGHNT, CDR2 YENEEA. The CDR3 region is CASSLRLAGGSGTQYF. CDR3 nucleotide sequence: TGTGCCAGCAGCTTGAGACTAGCGGGGGGCAGCGGGACCCAGTACTTC.

For the CDR3, the DNA is TGTGCCAGCAGCCCCGGGGGAAGTGGGGCCAACGTCCTGACTTTC. Its translation: CASSPGGSGANVLTF. The rearrangement joins TRBV7-2 to TRBJ2-6; D might be TRBD2 (6 bases). Trimming pared 5 bases from V and 3 bases from J, leaving 11 bases between. This CDR3 is built from 15 residues. Per the germline V gene, CDR1 is SGHTA and CDR2 is FQGNSA.

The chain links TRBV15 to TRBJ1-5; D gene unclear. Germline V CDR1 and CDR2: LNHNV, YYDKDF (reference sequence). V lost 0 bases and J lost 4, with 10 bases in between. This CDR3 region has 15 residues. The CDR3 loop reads CATSRDRSHNQPQHF. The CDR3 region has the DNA TGTGCCACCAGCAGAGATCGCAGTCATAATCAGCCCCAGCATTTT.

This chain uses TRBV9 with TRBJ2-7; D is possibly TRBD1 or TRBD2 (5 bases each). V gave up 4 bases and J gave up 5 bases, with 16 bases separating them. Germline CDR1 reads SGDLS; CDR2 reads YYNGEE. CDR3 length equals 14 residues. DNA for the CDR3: TGTGCCAGCAGCCTCCACGGGACCGTGGACGAGCAGTACTTC. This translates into CASSLHGTVDEQYF.

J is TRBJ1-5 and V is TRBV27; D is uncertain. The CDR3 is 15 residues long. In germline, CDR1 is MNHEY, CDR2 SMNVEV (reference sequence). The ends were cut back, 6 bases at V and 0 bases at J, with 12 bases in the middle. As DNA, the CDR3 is TGTGCCAGCAGCCGGACGGTATATAGCAATCAGCCCCAGCATTTT. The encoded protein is CASSRTVYSNQPQHF.

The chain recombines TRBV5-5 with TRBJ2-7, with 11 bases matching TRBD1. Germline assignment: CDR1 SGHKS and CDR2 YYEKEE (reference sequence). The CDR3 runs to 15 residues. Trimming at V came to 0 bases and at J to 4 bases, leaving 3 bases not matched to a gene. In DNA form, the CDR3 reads TGTGCCAGCAGCTTGGGGACAGGGGGCTATTACGAGCAGTACTTC. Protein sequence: CASSLGTGGYYEQYF.